A selection of T cell receptor beta chains follows, all from one sample in a study of blood T cell repertoires in COVID-19. The table came from immunoSEQ multiplex PCR; TCRdb's copy has only in-frame clones and leaves some out. The table has over 120,000 clones, about 80% seen once. Sequencing was performed on peripheral blood. The receptors here all came from a woman in her fifties or sixties with acute or convalescent COVID-19. Both conserved end residues are part of each CDR3. Fields, in order: J gene, D gene, V gene, clone size, CDR3 protein, CDR3 DNA. A D gene is named only where the DNA matches it firmly. Part of the rows lack a size; the others show once, few, many or a class for expanded clones.

j_call: TRBJ2-6
d_call: .
v_call: TRBV6-4
clone_size: .
cdr3_aa: CASSQASGANVLTF
cdr3_nt: TGTGCCAGCAGCCAAGCTTCTGGGGCCAACGTCCTGACTTTC

j_call: TRBJ1-6
d_call: .
v_call: TRBV7-9
clone_size: .
cdr3_aa: CASSLYRAGNSPLHF
cdr3_nt: TGTGCCAGCAGCTTATACAGGGCTGGGAATTCACCCCTCCACTTT

j_call: TRBJ1-1
d_call: .
v_call: TRBV7-8
clone_size: few
cdr3_aa: CASSFGRGNTEAFF
cdr3_nt: TGTGCCAGCAGCTTCGGCCGGGGGAACACTGAAGCTTTCTTT

j_call: TRBJ2-3
d_call: TRBD1
v_call: TRBV5-6
clone_size: .
cdr3_aa: CASSIRQGWDTQYF
cdr3_nt: TGTGCCAGCAGCATAAGACAGGGTTGGGATACGCAGTATTTT

j_call: TRBJ2-1
d_call: .
v_call: TRBV30
clone_size: few
cdr3_aa: CAWSVLRSNEQFF
cdr3_nt: TGTGCCTGGAGTGTTCTGCGGAGCAATGAGCAGTTCTTC

j_call: TRBJ1-2
d_call: .
v_call: TRBV28
clone_size: .
cdr3_aa: CASSSRHTNDYGYTF
cdr3_nt: TGTGCCAGCAGTTCACGACACACCAACGACTATGGCTACACCTTC

j_call: TRBJ1-1
d_call: TRBD1
v_call: TRBV28
clone_size: .
cdr3_aa: CASSLGTGRNTEAFF
cdr3_nt: TGTGCCAGCAGTTTGGGGACAGGGAGGAACACTGAAGCTTTCTTT

j_call: TRBJ2-2
d_call: TRBD2
v_call: TRBV5-1
clone_size: .
cdr3_aa: CASSLLAGTGELFF
cdr3_nt: TGCGCCAGCAGCTTACTAGCGGGCACCGGGGAGCTGTTTTTT

j_call: TRBJ1-4
d_call: TRBD1
v_call: TRBV5-1
clone_size: .
cdr3_aa: CASSLQGAKEEKLFF
cdr3_nt: TGCGCCAGCAGCTTACAGGGGGCCAAGGAGGAAAAACTGTTTTTT

j_call: TRBJ2-5
d_call: .
v_call: TRBV11-3
clone_size: .
cdr3_aa: CASSLDGRQETQYF
cdr3_nt: TGTGCCAGCAGCTTAGATGGCCGACAAGAGACCCAGTACTTC

j_call: TRBJ1-2
d_call: TRBD1
v_call: TRBV9
clone_size: .
cdr3_aa: CASSVAVQGALGGYTF
cdr3_nt: TGTGCCAGCAGCGTAGCCGTACAGGGGGCGCTGGGTGGCTACACCTTC

j_call: TRBJ2-3
d_call: TRBD2
v_call: TRBV9
clone_size: .
cdr3_aa: CASNRRGSGSAADTQYF
cdr3_nt: TGTGCCAGCAACCGTAGAGGGAGCGGGAGCGCCGCAGATACGCAGTATTTT

j_call: TRBJ2-1
d_call: TRBD2
v_call: TRBV5-1
clone_size: few
cdr3_aa: CASSLRYSGANNEQFF
cdr3_nt: TGCGCCAGCAGCTTGAGGTATAGCGGGGCCAACAATGAGCAGTTCTTC

j_call: TRBJ2-2
d_call: .
v_call: TRBV5-1
clone_size: .
cdr3_aa: CASSLLLGELFF
cdr3_nt: TGCGCCAGCAGCCTTCTCCTCGGGGAGCTGTTTTTT

j_call: TRBJ1-4
d_call: .
v_call: TRBV10-3
clone_size: .
cdr3_aa: CAISEEHDEKLFF
cdr3_nt: TGTGCCATCAGTGAGGAACATGATGAAAAACTGTTTTTT

j_call: TRBJ2-6
d_call: TRBD1
v_call: TRBV27
clone_size: .
cdr3_aa: CARTFGTGTSGANVLTF
cdr3_nt: TGTGCCAGAACGTTTGGGACAGGCACTTCTGGGGCCAACGTCCTGACTTTC

j_call: TRBJ2-1
d_call: .
v_call: TRBV6-1
clone_size: .
cdr3_aa: CASSENTGSYNEQFF
cdr3_nt: TGTGCCAGCAGTGAAAATACGGGCTCCTACAATGAGCAGTTCTTC

j_call: TRBJ2-5
d_call: .
v_call: TRBV15
clone_size: .
cdr3_aa: CATSRGWSTGETQYF
cdr3_nt: TGTGCCACCAGCAGGGGTTGGAGTACCGGGGAGACCCAGTACTTC

j_call: TRBJ1-5
d_call: .
v_call: TRBV7-9
clone_size: .
cdr3_aa: CASSLEGINQPQHF
cdr3_nt: TGTGCCAGCAGCTTAGAGGGGATCAATCAGCCCCAGCATTTT

j_call: TRBJ2-7
d_call: TRBD1
v_call: TRBV15
clone_size: .
cdr3_aa: CATSRLKDRVTEQYF
cdr3_nt: TGTGCCACCAGCAGATTAAAGGACAGGGTAACCGAGCAGTACTTC

j_call: TRBJ1-5
d_call: .
v_call: TRBV19
clone_size: .
cdr3_aa: CASSINQISNQPQHF
cdr3_nt: TGTGCCAGTAGTATTAATCAGATTAGCAATCAGCCCCAGCATTTT

j_call: TRBJ1-1
d_call: TRBD1
v_call: TRBV28
clone_size: .
cdr3_aa: CASRDRQSVPFF
cdr3_nt: TGTGCCAGCAGGGACAGGCAATCGGTACCTTTCTTT

j_call: TRBJ2-3
d_call: .
v_call: TRBV5-1
clone_size: .
cdr3_aa: CASTQRESTDTQYF
cdr3_nt: TGCGCCAGCACCCAAAGGGAGAGCACAGATACGCAGTATTTT

j_call: TRBJ1-1
d_call: .
v_call: TRBV6-5
clone_size: few
cdr3_aa: CASRKEAGNTEAFF
cdr3_nt: TGTGCCAGCAGGAAAGAGGCGGGAAACACTGAAGCTTTCTTT

j_call: TRBJ2-7
d_call: .
v_call: TRBV30
clone_size: .
cdr3_aa: CAWSVGGNEQYF
cdr3_nt: TGTGCCTGGAGTGTAGGGGGTAATGAGCAGTACTTC

j_call: TRBJ2-2
d_call: .
v_call: TRBV3-1/TRBV3-2
clone_size: .
cdr3_aa: CASSQAPDTGELFF
cdr3_nt: TGTGCCAGCAGCCAAGCCCCGGACACCGGGGAGCTGTTTTTT

j_call: TRBJ2-7
d_call: TRBD2
v_call: TRBV7-8
clone_size: .
cdr3_aa: CASSLALAGSEQYF
cdr3_nt: TGTGCCAGCAGCTTAGCACTAGCGGGAAGCGAGCAGTACTTC

j_call: TRBJ1-1
d_call: .
v_call: TRBV28
clone_size: .
cdr3_aa: CASSSVTDTEAFF
cdr3_nt: TGTGCCAGCAGTTCCGTGACAGACACTGAAGCTTTCTTT

j_call: TRBJ1-3
d_call: TRBD1
v_call: TRBV4-2
clone_size: .
cdr3_aa: CASTPLDRGDSGNTIYF
cdr3_nt: TGTGCCAGCACCCCACTCGACAGGGGCGACTCTGGAAACACCATATATTTT

j_call: TRBJ1-3
d_call: TRBD1
v_call: TRBV9
clone_size: .
cdr3_aa: CASSARQGGNTIYF
cdr3_nt: TGTGCCAGCAGCGCGAGACAGGGGGGAAACACCATATATTTT

j_call: TRBJ2-1
d_call: TRBD2
v_call: TRBV4-3
clone_size: .
cdr3_aa: CASSQGVAGGDEQFF
cdr3_nt: TGCGCCAGCAGCCAAGGTGTAGCGGGAGGCGATGAGCAGTTCTTC

j_call: TRBJ1-6
d_call: .
v_call: TRBV11-3
clone_size: .
cdr3_aa: CASRRDSYNSPLHF
cdr3_nt: TGTGCCAGCAGGCGGGACTCCTATAATTCACCCCTCCACTTT

j_call: TRBJ2-7
d_call: .
v_call: TRBV5-1
clone_size: .
cdr3_aa: CASSGAEIGTYEQYF
cdr3_nt: TGCGCCAGCAGCGGGGCGGAGATAGGGACCTACGAGCAGTACTTC

j_call: TRBJ2-5
d_call: .
v_call: TRBV4-1
clone_size: .
cdr3_aa: CASSQEVRAPQETQYF
cdr3_nt: TGCGCCAGCAGCCAAGAGGTCAGGGCCCCACAAGAGACCCAGTACTTC

j_call: TRBJ2-7
d_call: .
v_call: TRBV2
clone_size: .
cdr3_aa: CASTRGTYEQYF
cdr3_nt: TGTGCCAGCACGCGGGGAACCTACGAGCAGTACTTC

j_call: TRBJ1-2
d_call: TRBD1
v_call: TRBV28
clone_size: .
cdr3_aa: CASSSTDRDGYTF
cdr3_nt: TGTGCCAGCAGTTCGACGGACAGGGATGGCTACACCTTC